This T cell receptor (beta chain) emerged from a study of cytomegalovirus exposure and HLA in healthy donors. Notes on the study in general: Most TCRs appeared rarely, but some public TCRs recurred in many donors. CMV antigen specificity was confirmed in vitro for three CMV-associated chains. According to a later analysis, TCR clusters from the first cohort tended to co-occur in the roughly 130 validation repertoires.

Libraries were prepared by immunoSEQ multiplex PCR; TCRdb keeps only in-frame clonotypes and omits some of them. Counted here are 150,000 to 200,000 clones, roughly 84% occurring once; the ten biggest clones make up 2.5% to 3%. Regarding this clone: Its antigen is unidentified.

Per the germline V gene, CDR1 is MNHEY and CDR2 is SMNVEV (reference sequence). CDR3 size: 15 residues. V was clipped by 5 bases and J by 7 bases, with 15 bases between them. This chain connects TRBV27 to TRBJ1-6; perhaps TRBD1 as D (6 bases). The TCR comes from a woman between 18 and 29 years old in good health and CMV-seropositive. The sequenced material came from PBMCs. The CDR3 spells CASSATGLRNSPLHF. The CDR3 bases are TGTGCCAGCAGTGCTACAGGGCTTCGGAATTCACCCCTCCACTTT.